One and the same sample provided the 9 T cell receptor beta chains below, sequenced in a study of early T cells in non-severe SARS-CoV-2 infection. TCRdb redid the calling of the 5' RACE reads with MiXCR, one entry per CDR3 protein. Found here are 37,000 or so distinct CDR3 sequences, over 4% of them singletons; the top ten hold around 4.7%. Sequenced material: whole blood. The receptors shown here come from an adult who was a healthcare worker with PCR-confirmed SARS-CoV-2 infection or an uninfected control (not recorded which).

This clonotype showed up just a few times. The chain employs TRBV4-3 and TRBJ2-3; the D gene is possibly TRBD1 (5 bases). The V gene's germline CDR1 is LGHNA and CDR2 YSLEER. V lost 1 base to trimming and J lost 3 bases, with 11 bases between them. This CDR3 spans 15 amino acids. In DNA, the CDR3 is TGCGCCAGCAGCCAAGGTAGCAGGGATACAGATACGCAGTATTTT. It yields the protein CASSQGSRDTDTQYF.

V gene TRBV29-1 combines with J gene TRBJ2-7, with unresolved D. Germline CDR1 is SQVTM and CDR2 is ANQGSEA. The CDR3 runs to 9 residues. The CDR3 coding sequence is TGCAGTGTAGTCCACGAGCAGTACTTC. Translated, it gives CSVVHEQYF.

This clonotype was recorded at least ten times. CDR3 amino acids: CASSRREAGVYEQYF. Written as DNA, the CDR3 is TGTGCCAGCAGCCGACGCGAAGCGGGAGTCTACGAGCAGTACTTC. The chain links TRBV3-1 to TRBJ2-7; TRBD2 matches at 8 bases. CDR3 length equals 15 residues. CDR1 and CDR2 from the germline V gene are LGHDT and YNNKEL (reference sequence). Losses at the gene ends were 4 bases for V and 3 bases for J; bases not matched to a gene: 8.

This clonotype has at least ten counts. The chain combines TRBV30 with TRBJ1-1, with unresolved D. Germline V gene data show CDR1 as GTSNPN and CDR2 as SVGIG (reference sequence). The length of the CDR3 is 12 residues. V was clipped by 0 bases and J by 12 bases, with 14 bases between them. CDR3 in DNA: TGTGCCTGGAGTGTACGCGGCCCGAGGTCTTTCTTT. Its translation: CAWSVRGPRSFF.

The chain links TRBV6-1 to TRBJ1-2; D ambiguous. The CDR3 covers 12 residues. In germline, CDR1 is MNHNS, CDR2 SASEGT. V lost 7 bases to trimming and J lost 4 bases, with 10 bases between them. This CDR3 reads CASTADSYGYTF. The CDR3 nucleotides read TGTGCCAGCACGGCGGACTCCTATGGCTACACCTTC.

This clonotype was counted ten times or more. This chain connects TRBV6-6 to TRBJ1-2; 9 positions agree with TRBD1. Per the germline V gene, CDR1 is MNHNY and CDR2 is SVGAGI (reference sequence). Trimming at V came to 4 bases and at J to 6 bases, leaving 3 bases not matched to a gene. The CDR3 has 13 amino acids. The CDR3 here is CASSSGQGHGYTF. The CDR3 coding sequence is TGTGCCAGCAGTTCGGGACAGGGACATGGCTACACCTTC.

This clonotype occurred a few times. The gene calls are TRBV28 and TRBJ2-3, with a weak D call TRBD1 (5 bases). CDR3 length equals 11 residues. The ends were cut back, 8 bases at V and 6 bases at J, with 9 bases in the middle. Germline V lookup: CDR1 MDHEN, CDR2 SYDVKM. CDR3 sequence (DNA): TGTGCCAGCGGATACAGGGATACGCAGTATTTT. This gives the protein CASGYRDTQYF.

There are many counts of this clonotype. The chain uses TRBV6-1 and TRBJ2-1; TRBD1 or TRBD2 may be the D gene (5 bases each). This CDR3 spans 16 amino acids. CDR1 and CDR2 from the germline V gene are MNHNS and SASEGT. V was shortened by 7 bases and J by 1 base, with 17 bases between the two germline ends. The DNA of the CDR3 is TGTGCCAGCACTAAACCGGGACCGACATCCTACAATGAGCAGTTCTTC. Its protein product is CASTKPGPTSYNEQFF.

This chain joins TRBV29-1 and TRBJ2-3, with a tentative D call TRBD2 (5 bases). V was cut by 7 bases and J by 0 bases, with 11 bases left in between. Looked up from germline, CDR1 is SQVTM and CDR2 is ANQGSEA. This CDR3 is 13 amino acids long. The CDR3 bases are TGCAGCGACCGGCGGACTAGCACAGATACGCAGTATTTT. It yields the protein CSDRRTSTDTQYF.